This note documents a single T cell receptor (beta chain) sequence. No antigen is known for it. Base qualities are not recorded, but no much larger clone differs from it by a single base. Whole blood was collected in K2EDTA tubes by collaborating institutions according to the institutions' own protocols. For TCRbeta analysis, collaborator samples were shipped as frozen whole blood, as isolated PBMCs, or as DNA extracted from either sample type. TCRbeta CDR3 regions were amplified from genomic DNA by means of the immunoSEQ Assay, a bias-controlled multiplex PCR. As for the original processing: Within the assay, amplification of reference gene primers was used to estimate how many nucleated cells each sample contained. Sequence reads were collapsed and filtered to measure the absolute abundance of every unique TCRbeta CDR3 rearrangement. For each sample, productive Simpson clonality was calculated by taking the square root of Simpson's diversity index across productive rearrangements. The clones in this table, taken by TCRdb from immuneACCESS, are in-frame only. Not every clone is retained; where verified, under half of the shortfall comes from an unresolved V gene, and the cause of the rest is unknown. V, J and clone size were drawn from that table, and D and trimming were deduced from the DNA. In this sample the table shows about 59,000 clones, 90% of which occur a single time. The ten largest clonotypes hold approximately 15% of the sample.

The sample is drawn from a study of blood T cell repertoires in COVID-19 (dated by TCRdb to 2020 to 2022). About the full investigation: Samples from collaborators originated in the United States, Italy and Spain and spanned both the acute and convalescent phases of COVID-19. The material from the prospective study consisted of cDNA or gDNA derived from T cells, B-cell-depleted T cells, or PBMCs. Deeply sampled blood TCRbeta repertoires from subjects exposed to, actively infected with, or recovered from COVID-19 were included in the dataset. The repertoires were made available in a free public database intended to serve as a resource for research on the immune response to SARS-CoV-2. The samples were drawn from two sources: the first 160 participants of the ongoing ImmuneRACE study, and fewer than 1,500 subjects contributed by 6 global collaborators. A de-identified subject ID, COVID-19 status, age in years and sex were almost always included in the sample metadata. HLA class I and class II types, where available, came from metadata supplied by the sample provider rather than from assay-based typing.

A distance of 16 bases separates the germline ends of V and J, which lose 1 base and 5 bases respectively. There are 15 amino acids in the CDR3, from cysteine to phenylalanine inclusive. Solely the CDR3 DNA is kept, with 45 bases framed from the first base. CDR1 and CDR2, looked up from the germline V gene, are SGHRS and YFSETQ. What the work shows at the level of the full study, not this receptor alone: Clinical and demographic metadata were provided uncurated, with the amount varying by source and participant.

The sequenced sample consisted of peripheral blood. The chain was built from TRBV5-1 and TRBJ2-7; the D gene is not confidently resolved. The source is a man older than 75 with acute or convalescent COVID-19. The CDR3 protein: CASSLLGRSLHEQYF. The DNA sequence is as follows: TGCGCCAGCAGCTTGTTGGGCCGGTCCCTCCACGAGCAGTACTTC.